This T cell receptor beta chain was captured in a study of lymphopenia after photon versus proton radiotherapy. Findings and limits, study-wide: Photon-treated patients lost naive T cells and TCR diversity; proton-treated stayed stable. Authors raise, but do not show, better survival with proton therapy. After lymphocyte nadir, photon-treated repertoires showed oligoclonal expansion, especially CD8+ Temra.

Assay: immunoSEQ multiplex PCR; the TCRdb copy retains only in-frame clones and omits some. The data contain around 35,000 clones, more than 75% of them singletons. For this clone: As yet, its antigen is unknown.

Germline V gene lookup returns CDR1 SGHRS and CDR2 YFSETQ. CDR3 length equals 16 residues. The V end lost 2 bases, the J end lost 2 bases, and 16 bases lay between the germline ends. The chain couples TRBV5-1 to TRBJ1-1, with D unclear. The receptor's source is a man aged 50 or older with gastric cancer. The input for sequencing was peripheral blood, taken from a patient treated with photon-based radiotherapy. The CDR3 here is CASSFRALGRNTEAFF. In DNA form, the CDR3 reads TGCGCCAGCAGCTTCCGGGCTCTCGGTAGAAACACTGAAGCTTTCTTT. Supplemented by reference TRBV5-1 and TRBJ1-1, the full variable domain reads KAGVTQTPRYLIKTRGQQVTLSCSPISGHRSVSWYQQTPGQGLQFLFEYFSETQRNKGNFPGRFSGRQFSNSRSEMNVSTLELGDSALYLCASSFRALGRNTEAFFGQGTRLTVV.